This T cell receptor beta chain stems from a study of cytomegalovirus exposure and HLA in healthy donors. The primer mix had 60 Vbeta and 13 Jbeta primers. The data were produced by immunoSEQ multiplex PCR, yet TCRdb's version contains in-frame clones alone and is incomplete. This sample has 200,000 to 250,000 clones, with approximately 82% found just once. This clone was counted ten times or more. The specimen sequenced was PBMCs. The sequence came from a man in his late teens or twenties in good health and CMV-seronegative.

This CDR3 reads CASSPDGNSGNTIYF. For the CDR3, the DNA is TGTGCCAGCAGTCCCGACGGGAACTCTGGAAACACCATATATTTT. V usage is TRBV27 and J usage is TRBJ1-3; D is undetermined. Germline CDR1 reads MNHEY; CDR2 reads SMNVEV (reference sequence). The ends were cut back, 5 bases at V and 0 bases at J, with 11 bases in the middle. The CDR3 totals 15 residues.